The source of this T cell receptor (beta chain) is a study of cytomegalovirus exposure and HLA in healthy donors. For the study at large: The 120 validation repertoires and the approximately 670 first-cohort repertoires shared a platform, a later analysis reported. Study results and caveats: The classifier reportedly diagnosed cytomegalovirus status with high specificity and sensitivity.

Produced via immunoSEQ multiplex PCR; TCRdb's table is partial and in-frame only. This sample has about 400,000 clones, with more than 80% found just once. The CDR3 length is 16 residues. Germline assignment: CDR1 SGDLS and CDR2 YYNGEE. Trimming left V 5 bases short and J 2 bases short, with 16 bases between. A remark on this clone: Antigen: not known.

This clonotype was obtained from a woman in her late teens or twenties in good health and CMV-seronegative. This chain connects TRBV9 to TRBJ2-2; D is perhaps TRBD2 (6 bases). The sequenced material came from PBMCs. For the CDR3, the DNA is TGTGCCAGCAGTCTAGCGAACACACTAAACACCGGGGAGCTGTTTTTT. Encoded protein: CASSLANTLNTGELFF. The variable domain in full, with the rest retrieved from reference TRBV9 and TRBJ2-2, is DSGVTQTPKHLITATGQRVTLRCSPRSGDLSVYWYQQSLDQGLQFLIQYYNGEERAKGNILERFSAQQFPDLHSELNLSSLELGDSALYFCASSLANTLNTGELFFGEGSRLTVL.